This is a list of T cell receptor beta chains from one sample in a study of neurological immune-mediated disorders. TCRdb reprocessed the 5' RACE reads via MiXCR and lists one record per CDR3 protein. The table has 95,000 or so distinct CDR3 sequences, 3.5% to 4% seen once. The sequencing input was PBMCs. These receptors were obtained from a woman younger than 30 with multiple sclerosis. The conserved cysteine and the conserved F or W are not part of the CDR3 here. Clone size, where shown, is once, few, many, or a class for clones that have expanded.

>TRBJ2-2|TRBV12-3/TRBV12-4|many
ASASSLWTSGGTGELF
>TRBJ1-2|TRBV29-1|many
SVEKKGGGGYT
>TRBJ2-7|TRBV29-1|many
SVGTYEQY
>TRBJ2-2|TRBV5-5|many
ASSSRFPGTGELF
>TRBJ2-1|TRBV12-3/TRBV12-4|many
ASTWRVAGPYNEQF
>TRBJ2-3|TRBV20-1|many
SARDHRARTDTQY
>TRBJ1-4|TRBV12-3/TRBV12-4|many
ASSLRNTGDEKLF
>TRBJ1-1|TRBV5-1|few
TSSSGQGTEAF
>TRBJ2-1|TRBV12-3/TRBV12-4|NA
DGSKTDNEQF
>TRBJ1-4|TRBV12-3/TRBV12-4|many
ASAVSGGSPILREKLF
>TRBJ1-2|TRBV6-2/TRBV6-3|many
ASRSWGRQPYGYT
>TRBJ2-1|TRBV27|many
ASSLMASGGNEQF
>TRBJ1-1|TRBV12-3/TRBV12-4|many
ASSLQGDEAF
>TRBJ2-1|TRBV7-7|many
ASSPQQGNEQF
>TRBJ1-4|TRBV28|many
ASTPGLREKLF
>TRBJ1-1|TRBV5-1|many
ASRLTGDTEAF
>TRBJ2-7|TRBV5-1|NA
ASSLEVTGDYEQY
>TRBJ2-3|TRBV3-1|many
ASSHGKSTDTQY
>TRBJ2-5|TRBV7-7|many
ASSLGGSEQETQY
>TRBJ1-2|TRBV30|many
AWSRQGIQPSNYGYT
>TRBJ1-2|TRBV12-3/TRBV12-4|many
ASSPRPDYGYT
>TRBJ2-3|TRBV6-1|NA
ASSDPRGSDTQY
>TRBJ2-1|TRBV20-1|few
STGGASSYNEQF
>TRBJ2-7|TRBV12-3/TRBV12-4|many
ASSFRLAGVEQY
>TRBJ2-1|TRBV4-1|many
ASSQDRGGGAYNEQF
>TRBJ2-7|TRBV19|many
ASDNGYEQY
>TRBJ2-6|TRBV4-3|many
ASSQVGGAGANVLT
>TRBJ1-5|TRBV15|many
ATSQERISNQPQH
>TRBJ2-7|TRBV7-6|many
ASSSGRGGAHYEQY
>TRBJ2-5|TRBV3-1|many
ASSQFQETQY
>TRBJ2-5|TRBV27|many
ASSPRVAEGQETQY
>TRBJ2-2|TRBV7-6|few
ASSLQTGSNTGELF
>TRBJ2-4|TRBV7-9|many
ASSPQGWPKNIQY
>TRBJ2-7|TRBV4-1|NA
ASSQDAGTYEQY
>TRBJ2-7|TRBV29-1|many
SVTLSIGEQY
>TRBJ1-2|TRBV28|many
ASRPSGTYGYT